This T cell receptor beta chain appears in the sequencing data of a study of T-cell memory formation after mild COVID-19. CDR1 is SGHDT and CDR2 is YYEEEE in the germline V gene. V was clipped by 4 bases and J by 7 bases; unmatched bases: 10. The CDR3 extends over 15 amino acids. Remarks on this clonotype: What it binds is unknown.

TCRdb independently ran MiXCR on the 5' RACE reads; one entry per CDR3 protein. Of a few hundred thousand distinct CDR3 sequences listed, 8% to 11% are singletons. The study, taken as a whole, reports: Largely, contracting CD4+ clones fell within CM and EM, and contracting CD8+ clones within EMRA.

Sequenced: PBMCs or a T cell subset sorted from them (not recorded which). This TCR derives from a man between 18 and 29 years old who had mild COVID-19 (a few samples of this study predate the infection). Cell type and time point are not known. This chain joins TRBV5-6 and TRBJ2-3, with 9 bases fitting TRBD2. The CDR3 protein is CASSRGLAGTYTQYF. CDR3 in DNA: TGTGCCAGCAGCCGGGGGCTAGCGGGGACATATACGCAGTATTTT.